This TCR beta chain was captured in a study of blood T cell repertoires in COVID-19. Study information: Donors in the United States, Italy and Spain gave samples during acute or convalescent COVID-19. In each case, the material was cDNA or gDNA derived from T cells, B-cell-depleted T cells, or PBMCs.

Authors' analysis steps: Amplified reference gene primers provided the basis for estimating nucleated cell counts. Here immunoSEQ multiplex PCR was the method, and the copy in TCRdb shows in-frame clones only, minus some. The DNA gave D and trimming, while V, J and clone size come from that table. The data contain 240,000 or so clones, 88% of them singletons. The germline V and J ends were trimmed by 6 bases and 7 bases, with 6 bases remaining between them. Germline CDR1 and CDR2: SNHLY and FYNNEI. The CDR3 contains 10 residues. Sequencing input: peripheral blood. The rearrangement joins TRBV2 to TRBJ1-2, with D possibly TRBD1 on 5 matching bases. This TCR came from a woman aged 25 to 39 with acute or convalescent COVID-19. In DNA form, the CDR3 reads TGTGCCAGCAGGACAGTTGGCTACACCTTC. Encoded protein: CASRTVGYTF.